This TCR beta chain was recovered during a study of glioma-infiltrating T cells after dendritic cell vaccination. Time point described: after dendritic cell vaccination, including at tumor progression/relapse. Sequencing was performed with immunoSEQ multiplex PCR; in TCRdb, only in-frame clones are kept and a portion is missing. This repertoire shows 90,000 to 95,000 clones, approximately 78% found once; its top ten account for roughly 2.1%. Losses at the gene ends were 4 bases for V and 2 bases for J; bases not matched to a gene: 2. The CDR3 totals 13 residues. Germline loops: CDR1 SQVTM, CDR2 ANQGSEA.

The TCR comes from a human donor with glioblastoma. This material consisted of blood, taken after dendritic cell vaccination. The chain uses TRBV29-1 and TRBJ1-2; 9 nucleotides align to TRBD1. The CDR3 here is CSVGQGGNYGYTF. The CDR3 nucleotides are TGCAGCGTTGGACAGGGGGGGAACTATGGCTACACCTTC.